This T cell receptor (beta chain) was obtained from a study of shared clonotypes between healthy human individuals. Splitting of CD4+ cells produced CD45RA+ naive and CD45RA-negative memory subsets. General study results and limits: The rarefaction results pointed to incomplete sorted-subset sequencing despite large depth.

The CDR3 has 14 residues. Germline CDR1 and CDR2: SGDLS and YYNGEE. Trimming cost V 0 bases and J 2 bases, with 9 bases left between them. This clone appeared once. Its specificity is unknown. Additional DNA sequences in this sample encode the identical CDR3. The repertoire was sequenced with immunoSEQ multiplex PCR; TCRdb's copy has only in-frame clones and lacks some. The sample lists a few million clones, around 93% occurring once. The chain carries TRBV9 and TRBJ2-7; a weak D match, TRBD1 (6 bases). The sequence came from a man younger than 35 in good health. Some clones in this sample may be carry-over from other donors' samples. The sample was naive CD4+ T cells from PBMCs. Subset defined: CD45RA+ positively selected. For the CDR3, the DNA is TGTGCCAGCAGCGTAGAACCAGGGGCCTACGAGCAGTACTTC. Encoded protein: CASSVEPGAYEQYF.